This entry lists 29 T cell receptor beta chains sequenced from one sample in a study of shared clonotypes between healthy human individuals. Generated by immunoSEQ multiplex PCR, the TCRdb table keeps only in-frame clones and is missing some. The sample yields millions of clones, roughly 95% seen once. The sequencing sample was made of naive CD4+ T cells sorted from blood. Subset of the sample: CD45RA+ positively selected. The receptor set was obtained from a young man in good health.

Note on this clone: Other DNA variants within this sample encode the same CDR3. The chain uses TRBV6-1 and TRBJ1-5; unclear D gene. CDR3 length: 14 residues. Germline V CDR1 and CDR2: MNHNS, SASEGT. V lost 3 bases to trimming and J lost 0 bases, with 6 bases between them. The DNA for the CDR3 is TGTGCCAGCAGTGAGTCTTATAGCAATCAGCCCCAGCATTTT. It yields the protein CASSESYSNQPQHF.

This chain uses TRBV7-9 with TRBJ2-7; D is possibly TRBD1 (6 bases). The CDR3 totals 17 residues. Germline V gene lookup returns CDR1 SEHNR and CDR2 FQNEAQ (reference sequence). V lost 1 base, J lost 1 base, and 17 bases lay in between. CDR3 DNA sequence: TGTGCCAGCAGCTTAGAGGTCTGGGGGCAAACGTCCTACGAGCAGTACTTC. This codes for CASSLEVWGQTSYEQYF.

This clone was counted a few times. The V call is TRBV7-9, the J call TRBJ1-2; 7 nucleotides agree with TRBD1. Germline-derived CDR1 and CDR2 are SEHNR and FQNEAQ (reference sequence). With V trimmed by 5 bases and J by 4 bases, 4 bases remained unmatched. The CDR3 has 13 amino acids. Written as DNA, the CDR3 is TGTGCCAGCAGCCCCCGGGACAGCTATGGCTACACCTTC. This gives the protein CASSPRDSYGYTF.

About this clone: Other nucleotide sequences from this sample produce the same CDR3. This chain joins TRBV18 and TRBJ2-5; D remains ambiguous. Germline-derived CDR1 and CDR2 are KGHSH and LQKENI. CDR3 length equals 13 residues. With 3 bases removed from V and 1 base from J, the gap between germline ends came to 6 bases. The CDR3 region is CASSPGSQETQYF. The CDR3 DNA reads TGTGCCAGCTCACCCGGGTCCCAAGAGACCCAGTACTTC.

With regard to this clone: Other nucleotide sequences from this sample produce the same CDR3. The chain links TRBV18 to TRBJ1-4, with 9 bases aligning to TRBD1. The CDR3 covers 13 residues. Trimming removed 6 bases from V and 8 bases from J; junction bases left unmatched: 4. CDR1 KGHSH and CDR2 LQKENI come from the germline V gene. The CDR3: CASSPGTGEKLFF. CDR3 sequence (DNA): TGTGCCAGCTCCCCAGGGACAGGGGAAAAACTGTTTTTT.

The table lists this clone with a few counts. V usage is TRBV28 and J usage is TRBJ2-3, with 8 bases aligning to TRBD1. V dropped 8 bases and J dropped 2; count of bases not matched to a gene: 6. CDR3 length equals 14 residues. CDR1 is MDHEN and CDR2 is SYDVKM in the germline V gene. CDR3 nucleotides: TGTGCCAGCGTCGGGGACAGGATCACAGATACGCAGTATTTT. Encoded protein: CASVGDRITDTQYF.

The CDR3 DNA reads TGTGCCAGCAGACCCGGGACGGGCTCCTACAATGAGCAGTTCTTC. It yields the protein CASRPGTGSYNEQFF. The chain combines TRBV6-5 with TRBJ2-1; either TRBD1 or TRBD2 may supply D (5 bases each). This CDR3 is 15 amino acids long. Per the germline V gene, CDR1 is MNHEY and CDR2 is SVGAGI. Trimming took 6 bases from V and 0 from J, leaving 12 bases between them.

Remarks on this clone: Other DNA sequences within the sample encode an identical CDR3. The chain links TRBV29-1 to TRBJ2-3; the D gene is possibly TRBD2 (5 bases). Germline CDR1 reads SQVTM; CDR2 reads ANQGSEA. This CDR3 has 13 amino acids. Trimming removed 3 bases from V and 2 bases from J, with 9 bases in between. The CDR3 region is CSVDRGYTDTQYF. The CDR3 nucleotides read TGCAGCGTTGATCGCGGGTACACAGATACGCAGTATTTT.

Turning to this clone: This specimen includes other DNA sequences encoding the same CDR3. J is TRBJ1-1 and V is TRBV5-1, with 8 positions matching TRBD1. The V gene end was trimmed by 3 bases and the J gene end by 3 bases; junction bases not matched to a gene: 1. The germline gives CDR1 SGHRS, CDR2 YFSETQ. There are 13 residues in the CDR3. This CDR3 is CASSSTGDTEAFF. The CDR3 DNA reads TGCGCCAGCAGCTCGACAGGGGACACTGAAGCTTTCTTT.

A remark on this clone: Additional DNA sequences in this sample encode the identical CDR3. V is TRBV2 and J is TRBJ2-5, with D unclear. The CDR3 covers 13 residues. V gave up 4 bases and J gave up 0 bases, with 6 bases separating them. In germline, CDR1 is SNHLY, CDR2 FYNNEI. The CDR3 coding sequence is TGTGCCAGCAGTGGTGACTACCAAGAGACCCAGTACTTC. It encodes CASSGDYQETQYF.

The rearrangement joins TRBV30 to TRBJ2-7; D ambiguous. The V gene lost 0 bases and the J gene lost 1 base, with 19 bases spanning the gap. The CDR3 is 17 amino acids. CDR1 is GTSNPN and CDR2 is SVGIG in the germline V gene (reference sequence). This CDR3 reads CAWSVFFDRAKSYEQYF. The CDR3 DNA reads TGTGCCTGGAGTGTTTTTTTCGACCGGGCGAAATCCTACGAGCAGTACTTC. Full variable domain (missing parts from reference TRBV30 and TRBJ2-7): SQTIHQWPATLVQPVGSPLSLECTVEGTSNPNLYWYRQAAGRGLQLLFYSVGIGQISSEVPQNLSASRPQDRQFILSSKKLLLSDSGFYLCAWSVFFDRAKSYEQYFGPGTRLTVT.

Concerning this clone: The same CDR3 can be traced to other DNA sequences in this sample. The rearrangement uses TRBV7-9 and TRBJ2-3; no clear D. The ends were cut back, 3 bases at V and 3 bases at J, with 10 bases in the middle. CDR1 is SEHNR and CDR2 is FQNEAQ in the germline V gene (reference sequence). CDR3 length equals 14 residues. The CDR3 DNA sequence: TGTGCCAGCAGCTTGCTCGGCTCGACAGATACGCAGTATTTT. Residues: CASSLLGSTDTQYF.

This clone was detected once. Additional DNA sequences in this sample encode the identical CDR3. This chain joins TRBV5-1 and TRBJ2-5; 10 bases are shared with TRBD2. From germline, CDR1 is SGHRS and CDR2 YFSETQ. V trimming: 0 bases; J trimming: 2 bases; junction bases outside the gene matches: 4. The CDR3 runs 16 residues. The CDR3 bases are TGCGCCAGCAGCTTGGTGGCTAGCGGGGGACAAGAGACCCAGTACTTC. Protein product: CASSLVASGGQETQYF.

The chain has TRBV13 and TRBJ1-6; unclear D gene. V was pared by 0 bases and J by 7 bases, with 7 bases between. Per germline, CDR1 PRHDT and CDR2 FYEKMQ (reference sequence). This CDR3 is 14 amino acids long. The CDR3 sequence: CASSLGRRNSPLHF. In DNA, the CDR3 is TGTGCCAGCAGCTTAGGGAGGCGGAATTCACCCCTCCACTTT.

This chain links TRBV5-5 with TRBJ1-1; D is ambiguous. This CDR3 comprises 15 residues. Per germline, CDR1 SGHKS and CDR2 YYEKEE (reference sequence). V lost 0 bases, J lost 1 base, and 10 bases lay in between. DNA for the CDR3: TGTGCCAGCAGCTTGGTGGGCAGGCCGAACACTGAAGCTTTCTTT. Its translation: CASSLVGRPNTEAFF.

The CDR3 is CASSQVPSTEAFF. CDR3 sequence (DNA): TGCGCCAGCAGCCAAGTTCCAAGCACTGAAGCTTTCTTT. The chain joins TRBV4-3 to TRBJ1-1; D is uncertain. This CDR3 is built from 13 residues. Trimming cost V 1 base and J 4 bases, with 7 bases left between them. CDR1 and CDR2 from the germline V gene are LGHNA and YSLEER.

CDR3 loop: CASTFYEDEKLFF. The CDR3 nucleotides are TGTGCCAGCACTTTTTATGAGGATGAAAAACTGTTTTTT. J is TRBJ1-4 and V is TRBV2; D not certain. Looked up from germline, CDR1 is SNHLY and CDR2 is FYNNEI. The V end lost 7 bases, the J end lost 6 bases, and 12 bases lay between the germline ends. This CDR3 has 13 residues. Based on the CDR3 plus reference TRBV2 and TRBJ1-4, the full variable domain is EPEVTQTPSHQVTQMGQEVILRCVPISNHLYFYWYRQILGQKVEFLVSFYNNEISEKSEIFDDQFSVERPDGSNFTLKIRSTKLEDSAMYFCASTFYEDEKLFFGSGTQLSVL.

The rearrangement links TRBV29-1 to TRBJ1-1; the D gene is possibly TRBD1 (5 bases). The CDR3 is 15 residues long. Looked up from germline, CDR1 is SQVTM and CDR2 is ANQGSEA. Trimming shortened V by 4 bases and J by 3 bases, and 18 bases separated the two germline ends. CDR3: CSVGLRGEWDTEAFF. In nucleotides, the CDR3 is TGCAGCGTTGGACTTCGGGGGGAGTGGGACACTGAAGCTTTCTTT. Complete variable domain (other parts from reference TRBV29-1 and TRBJ1-1): SAVISQKPSRDICQRGTSLTIQCQVDSQVTMMFWYRQQPGQSLTLIATANQGSEATYESGFVIDKFPISRPNLTFSTLTVSNMSPEDSSIYLCSVGLRGEWDTEAFFGQGTRLTVV.

Regarding this clone: Here the CDR3 omits its conserved ending phenylalanine or tryptophan, so a read error is the likely source. It is unclear where the CDR3 begins or ends on the DNA, so no DNA is shown, and the CDR3 is as TCRdb lists it. The V call is TRBV2, the J call TRBJ1-1. From germline, CDR1 is SNHLY and CDR2 FYNNEI. The CDR3 has 14 residues if both end residues are counted. The CDR3 protein is CASSERAARRFEAY.

Comment on this clone: At one boundary the junction diverges from the germline segment, which might be a read error. The chain combines TRBV6-6 with TRBJ1-1, with D tentatively TRBD1 (5 bases). This CDR3 has 15 amino acids. Germline CDR1 is MNHNY and CDR2 is SVGAGI (reference sequence). CDR3 sequence: CASSSTGIRGTGAFF. The CDR3 bases are TGTGCCAGCAGTTCCACGGGGATTAGGGGCACTGGAGCTTTCTTT.

This chain uses TRBV10-3 with TRBJ2-6, with 7 bases identical to TRBD1. Germline V CDR1 and CDR2: ENHRY, SYGVKD. V dropped 6 bases and J dropped 0; count of bases not matched to a gene: 8. The CDR3 is 17 residues long. The CDR3 nucleotides are TGTGCCATCAGGCCAGGGGGTTTAGTCTCTGGGGCCAACGTCCTGACTTTC. Translated, it gives CAIRPGGLVSGANVLTF.

About this clone: The same CDR3 can be traced to other DNA sequences in this sample. The J gene is TRBJ2-7, the V gene TRBV6-5; D possibly corresponds to TRBD1 (6 bases). Trimming took off 6 bases at V and 1 base at J, with 10 bases between the two ends. Germline lookup yields CDR1 MNHEY and CDR2 SVGAGI. The CDR3 length is 13 residues. The CDR3 loop is CASSRQGSYEQYF. The DNA for the CDR3 is TGTGCCAGCAGCCGTCAGGGGTCCTACGAGCAGTACTTC.

This clone was seen only a few times. The J gene is TRBJ1-1, the V gene TRBV6-5; D perhaps matches TRBD1 (6 bases). This CDR3 spans 12 amino acids. Germline V CDR1 and CDR2: MNHEY, SVGAGI. The germline V and J ends were trimmed by 5 bases and 10 bases, with 14 bases remaining between them. CDR3 residues: CASSRQAGGAFF. The CDR3 DNA sequence: TGTGCCAGCAGTCGACAGGCGGGGGGAGCTTTCTTT.

In this sample, this clone turned up a few times. This sequence joins TRBV4-1 and TRBJ2-7; 10 bases are shared with TRBD1. Germline assignment: CDR1 MGHRA and CDR2 YSYEKL. The CDR3 has 15 amino acids. Trimming removed 3 bases from V and 3 bases from J; junction bases left unmatched: 5. The CDR3 loop is CASSQPGQGRYEQYF. The CDR3 coding sequence is TGCGCCAGCAGCCAGCCGGGACAGGGGCGCTACGAGCAGTACTTC.

The chain is built from TRBV27 and TRBJ2-2, with 9 bases that match TRBD1. The CDR3 spans 16 residues. With V trimmed by 7 bases and J by 7 bases, 13 bases remained unmatched. Germline V gene data show CDR1 as MNHEY and CDR2 as SMNVEV (reference sequence). CDR3 loop: CASTLRDRVSGGELFF. The CDR3 nucleotides are TGTGCCAGCACCCTCCGGGACAGGGTATCTGGCGGGGAGCTGTTTTTT.

Turning to this clone: Other DNA variants within this sample encode the same CDR3. The rearrangement uses TRBV5-1 and TRBJ2-3; D is uncertain. This CDR3 is built from 12 residues. V was pared by 3 bases and J by 6 bases, with 8 bases between. The germline V gene has CDR1 SGHRS and CDR2 YFSETQ. CDR3 nucleotide sequence: TGCGCCAGCAGCTCCCCCTCGGATACGCAGTATTTT. Translating gives CASSSPSDTQYF.

The V call is TRBV6-5, the J call TRBJ1-1; no firm D call. V lost 2 bases and J lost 3, with 10 bases in between. This CDR3 region has 14 residues. Per germline, CDR1 MNHEY and CDR2 SVGAGI. The CDR3 DNA is TGTGCCAGCAGTTACGAGAGGGAAGACACTGAAGCTTTCTTT. Protein: CASSYEREDTEAFF.

The J gene is TRBJ2-4, the V gene TRBV30; TRBD2 aligns across 8 bases. The germline CDR1 and CDR2 sequences are GTSNPN and SVGIG (reference sequence). V lost 3 bases to trimming and J lost 4 bases; unmatched junction nucleotides: 17. This CDR3 spans 18 amino acids. The CDR3 nucleotides are TGTGCCTGGAGGCCCTCGCGGGGGGTCCCCTCAGGGAAAAACATTCAGTACTTC. It specifies CAWRPSRGVPSGKNIQYF. The entire variable domain, with the rest obtained from reference TRBV30 and TRBJ2-4, is as follows: SQTIHQWPATLVQPVGSPLSLECTVEGTSNPNLYWYRQAAGRGLQLLFYSVGIGQISSEVPQNLSASRPQDRQFILSSKKLLLSDSGFYLCAWRPSRGVPSGKNIQYFGAGTRLSVL.

The chain carries TRBV7-2 and TRBJ2-1; D may be TRBD2 (6 bases). Germline V CDR1 and CDR2: SGHTA, FQGNSA. Trimming pared 4 bases from V and 6 bases from J, leaving 13 bases between. The CDR3 runs 14 residues. The CDR3 loop reads CASSSRRGGNEQFF. DNA for the CDR3: TGTGCCAGCAGCTCACGGCGGGGTGGCAATGAGCAGTTCTTC.